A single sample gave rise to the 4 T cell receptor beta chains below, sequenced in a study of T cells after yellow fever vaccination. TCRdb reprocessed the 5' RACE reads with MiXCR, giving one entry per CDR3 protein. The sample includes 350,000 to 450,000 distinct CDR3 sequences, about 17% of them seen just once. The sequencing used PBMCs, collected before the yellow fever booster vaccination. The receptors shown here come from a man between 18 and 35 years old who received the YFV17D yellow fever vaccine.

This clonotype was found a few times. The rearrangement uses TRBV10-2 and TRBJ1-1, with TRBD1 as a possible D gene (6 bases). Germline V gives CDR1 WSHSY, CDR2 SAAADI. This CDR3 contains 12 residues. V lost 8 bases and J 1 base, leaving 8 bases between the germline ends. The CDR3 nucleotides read TGCGCCAGCGGGGACAAGAACACTGAAGCTTTCTTT. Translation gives CASGDKNTEAFF.

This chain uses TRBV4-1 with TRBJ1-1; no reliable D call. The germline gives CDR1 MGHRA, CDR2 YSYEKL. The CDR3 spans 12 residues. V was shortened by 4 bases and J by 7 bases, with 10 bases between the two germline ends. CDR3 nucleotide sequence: TGCGCCAGCAGCCCCCGGCCCCATGAAGCTTTCTTT. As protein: CASSPRPHEAFF.

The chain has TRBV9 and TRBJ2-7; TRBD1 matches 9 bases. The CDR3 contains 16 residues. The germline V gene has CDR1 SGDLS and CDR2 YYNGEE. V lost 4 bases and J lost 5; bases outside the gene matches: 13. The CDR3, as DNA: TGTGCCAGCAGCACCGAGGCCGGGACAGGGATCCACGAGCAGTACTTC. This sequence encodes CASSTEAGTGIHEQYF.

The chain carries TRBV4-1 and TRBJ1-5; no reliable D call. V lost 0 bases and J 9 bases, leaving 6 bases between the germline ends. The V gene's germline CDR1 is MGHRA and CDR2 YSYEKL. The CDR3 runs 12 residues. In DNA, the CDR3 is TGCGCCAGCAGCCAAGAGGCAGGGCCCCAGCATTTT. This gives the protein CASSQEAGPQHF.